Listed here are 15 T cell receptor beta chains from one sample, sequenced in a study of PD-L1 blockade in urothelial cancer. Stated time point: pretreatment peripheral blood. Sequencing used immunoSEQ multiplex PCR; TCRdb keeps in-frame clones, though not all of them. The table lists 45,000 to 60,000 clones, 65% to 90% of them singletons. Source: PBMCs, taken around atezolizumab (anti-PD-L1) treatment. These receptors were obtained from a man aged 65-85 years with urothelial cancer.

V and J are TRBV7-2 and TRBJ2-7; 9 bases map to TRBD2. CDR3 length: 13 residues. Germline assignment: CDR1 SGHTA and CDR2 FQGNSA. V lost 6 bases and J lost 2; bases outside the gene matches: 2. The chain's CDR3 is CASRTSGTYEQYF. The CDR3, as DNA: TGTGCCAGCAGGACTAGCGGCACCTACGAGCAGTACTTC.

This clone was detected only a few times. This chain links TRBV11-2 with TRBJ2-7; 11 bases are shared with TRBD2. The CDR3 covers 14 residues. CDR1 and CDR2 (germline): SGHAT, FQNNGV. V shed 5 bases and J 2 bases; nucleotides not matched to a gene: 2. The CDR3 sequence: CASSQTSGTYEQYF. The CDR3 DNA reads TGTGCCAGCAGCCAGACTAGCGGGACCTACGAGCAGTACTTC.

The genes are TRBV6-5 and TRBJ1-3, with D perhaps TRBD1 (6 bases). The CDR3 consists of 14 residues. The germline V and J ends were trimmed by 5 bases and 0 bases, with 8 bases remaining between them. CDR1 and CDR2 from the germline V gene are MNHEY and SVGAGI. CDR3 sequence: CASSRQVSGNTIYF. The CDR3 DNA sequence: TGTGCCAGCAGTCGACAGGTCTCTGGAAACACCATATATTTT.

The chain carries TRBV2 and TRBJ2-1; 7 bases line up with TRBD2. J lost 9 bases, V lost 4 bases, and 9 bases had no gene match. The germline V gene has CDR1 SNHLY and CDR2 FYNNEI. The CDR3 has 14 residues. The CDR3: CASSVAEGGIEQFF. The DNA of the CDR3 is TGTGCCAGCAGTGTTGCGGAGGGAGGGATTGAGCAGTTCTTC.

The chain uses TRBV28 and TRBJ2-5; 11 bases line up with TRBD2. With 5 bases clipped from V and 2 bases from J, the junction kept 7 bases outside the gene matches. This CDR3 has 16 amino acids. Germline CDR1 is MDHEN and CDR2 is SYDVKM. The CDR3 here is CASSIQTSGIQETQYF. In DNA, the CDR3 is TGTGCCAGCAGTATCCAGACTAGCGGGATACAAGAGACCCAGTACTTC.

The rearrangement joins TRBV28 to TRBJ2-7; 11 bases line up with TRBD2. The CDR3 loop spans 17 amino acids. After removal of 5 bases from V and 5 bases from J, the junction contained 14 bases not matched to a gene. Germline CDR1 and CDR2: MDHEN and SYDVKM. CDR3 residues: CASSPGILAGVRNEQYF. In DNA, the CDR3 is TGTGCCAGCAGTCCCGGGATACTAGCGGGAGTCCGGAACGAGCAGTACTTC.

This chain connects TRBV5-4 to TRBJ2-2; TRBD2 matches 12 bases. Trimming took 4 bases from V and 8 from J; bases not matched to a gene: 9. The germline gives CDR1 SGHNT, CDR2 YYREEE (reference sequence). The CDR3 covers 16 residues. CDR3 sequence reads: CASSIGTSGPEGELFF. Here the CDR3 DNA reads TGTGCCAGCAGCATCGGGACTAGCGGGCCCGAGGGGGAGCTGTTTTTT.

CDR3 nucleotides: TGCAGCGTAGGTAGCCGAAACGAGCAGTACTTC. As protein: CSVGSRNEQYF. The chain combines TRBV29-1 with TRBJ2-7; no reliable D call. Germline lookup yields CDR1 SQVTM and CDR2 ANQGSEA. The germline V and J ends were trimmed by 6 bases and 5 bases, with 11 bases remaining between them. The CDR3 is made up of 11 amino acids.

The chain is built from TRBV12-5 and TRBJ1-3; 7 nucleotides line up with TRBD1. CDR1 and CDR2 from the germline V gene are LGHNT and FRNRAP. The CDR3 runs to 13 residues. The trim removed 6 bases at V and 1 base at J, leaving 0 bases unmatched. The CDR3, as DNA: TGTGCTAGTGGGACAGGGTCTGGAAACACCATATATTTT. It codes for CASGTGSGNTIYF.

J is TRBJ2-7 and V is TRBV7-8; D perhaps matches TRBD2 (6 bases). V shed 1 base and J shed 3 bases, with 22 bases lying between them. Per germline, CDR1 SGHVS and CDR2 FQNEAQ. The CDR3 is 18 amino acids. CDR3 in amino acids: CASSLEVGTGRIFYEQYF. In DNA, the CDR3 is TGTGCCAGCAGCTTAGAGGTGGGAACCGGGAGAATTTTCTACGAGCAGTACTTC.

The rearrangement joins TRBV19 to TRBJ2-6; a weak D match, TRBD2 (6 bases). The CDR3 totals 15 residues. The germline V gene encodes CDR1 LNHDA and CDR2 SQIVND (reference sequence). V lost 3 bases and J 0 bases, leaving 6 bases between the germline ends. The CDR3 DNA reads as TGTGCCAGTAGTATGGGACTCTCTGGGGCCAACGTCCTGACTTTC. Protein: CASSMGLSGANVLTF.

This chain joins TRBV2 and TRBJ2-3; D is perhaps TRBD2 (6 bases). Germline CDR1 SNHLY, CDR2 FYNNEI. V was clipped by 4 bases and J by 14 bases, with 16 bases between them. The CDR3 runs to 12 residues. DNA for the CDR3: TGTGCCAGCAGTGCCGGGACTCTCTACGCGTATTTT. Translation gives CASSAGTLYAYF.

CDR3 residues: CAWGTSGKDEQFF. DNA for the CDR3: TGTGCCTGGGGGACTAGCGGGAAGGATGAGCAGTTCTTC. This chain uses TRBV30 with TRBJ2-1, with 13 bases matching TRBD2. V lost 5 bases, J lost 8 bases, and 3 bases stayed unmatched. There are 13 residues in the CDR3. CDR1 GTSNPN and CDR2 SVGIG come from the germline V gene (reference sequence).

This clone was observed a handful of times. The chain carries TRBV5-1 and TRBJ2-1, with D perhaps matching TRBD2 (6 bases). The CDR3 is made up of 17 amino acids. Trimming took 4 bases from V and 3 from J, leaving 20 bases between them. CDR1 SGHRS and CDR2 YFSETQ come from the germline V gene. Here the CDR3 DNA reads TGCGCCAGCAGCCCGGGTCTCCCGGAGGGATACTACAATGAGCAGTTCTTC. As protein: CASSPGLPEGYYNEQFF.

This sequence joins TRBV6-5 and TRBJ2-3, with D possibly matching TRBD1 (6 bases). The CDR3 has 13 amino acids. V lost 6 bases and J 14 bases, leaving 21 bases between the germline ends. Germline assignment: CDR1 MNHEY and CDR2 SVGAGI. The CDR3 reads CASRPDPQGYAYF. The DNA of the CDR3 is TGTGCCAGCAGGCCAGATCCACAGGGATACGCGTATTTT.